This T cell receptor (beta chain) comes out of a study of regulatory T cells in long-lasting Graves disease. This clonotype was seen at least ten times. The antigen remains unidentified. Time point reported: newly diagnosed GD, antithyroid drugs for less than 3 months. Preparation of the TCR library used RNA extracted from PBMCs. Researchers made TCR beta libraries by using iRepertoire HTBI primers and running Arm-PCR on CDR3 regions. How the authors handled the data: Samples jointly harbored about 65 TRBV and more than eleven TRBJ segments. TCRdb processed the multiplex PCR reads anew with MiXCR; each CDR3 protein has one entry. The V and J calls and clone size are TCRdb's, not the authors'. The sample holds 360,000 or so distinct CDR3 sequences, 10% to 15% seen once. Study-wide points: Patients whose Graves' disease persisted exhibited lower TCR diversity than those newly diagnosed.

The CDR3 has 18 amino acids. Per the germline V gene, CDR1 is SNHLY and CDR2 is FYNNEI. V was pared by 7 bases and J by 1 base, with 20 bases between. The same specimen was also included in a second study, on T cells in Graves' hyperthyroidism and ophthalmopathy. Turning to that study: Lactation, pregnancy, other autoimmune disease or uncontrolled infection led to exclusion of patients. Also found in blood were most expanded thyroid clonotypes above 0.001.

The receptor's source is a woman aged 18-35 years with Graves disease. This material consisted of peripheral blood mononuclear cells (PBMCs), taken at new diagnosis, from a patient treated with antithyroid drugs. The chain employs TRBV2 and TRBJ2-6; D unresolved. CDR3 sequence reads: CASTLLRPRPSGANVLTF. In DNA form, the CDR3 reads TGTGCCAGCACGCTCTTAAGGCCGCGGCCGTCTGGGGCCAACGTCCTGACTTTC. Filled out from reference TRBV2 and TRBJ2-6, the complete variable domain reads EPEVTQTPSHQVTQMGQEVILRCVPISNHLYFYWYRQILGQKVEFLVSFYNNEISEKSEIFDDQFSVERPDGSNFTLKIRSTKLEDSAMYFCASTLLRPRPSGANVLTFGAGSRLTVL.